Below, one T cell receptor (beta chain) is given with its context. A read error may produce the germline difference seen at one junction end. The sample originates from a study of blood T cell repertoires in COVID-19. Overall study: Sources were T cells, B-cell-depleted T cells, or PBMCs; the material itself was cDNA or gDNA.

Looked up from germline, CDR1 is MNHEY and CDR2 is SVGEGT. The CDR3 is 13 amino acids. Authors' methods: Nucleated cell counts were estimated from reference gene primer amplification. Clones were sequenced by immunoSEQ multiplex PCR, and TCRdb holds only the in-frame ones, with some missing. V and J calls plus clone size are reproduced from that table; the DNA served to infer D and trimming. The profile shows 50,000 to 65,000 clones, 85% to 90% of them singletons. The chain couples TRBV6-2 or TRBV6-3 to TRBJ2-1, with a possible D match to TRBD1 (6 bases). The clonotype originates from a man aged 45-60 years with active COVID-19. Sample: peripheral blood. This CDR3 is CASSSLRDNEQFF. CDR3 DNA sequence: TGTGCCAGCAGTTCACTCCGGGACAACGAGCAGTTCTTC.